The T cell receptor beta chain described here comes from a study of Graves' ophthalmopathy and Graves' hyperthyroidism. Study overall: Hyperthyroidism is called stable when no ophthalmopathy develops within 18 months of follow-up.

Recruitment covered hyperthyroidism patients aged 18 to 65 whose new diagnosis was of under 2 months' duration. Clinical symptoms, serum thyroxine, TRAb, thyroid ultrasound and orbital computed tomography were relied on for diagnosis. RNA transcripts were the template, and TCR beta CDR3 regions were amplified from them. The first-round RT-PCR employed HTBI primers together with the Qiagen OneStep RT-PCR kit. A multiplex PCR was then performed as the second round. TCRdb independently ran MiXCR on the multiplex PCR reads; one entry per CDR3 protein. The data contain approximately 540,000 distinct CDR3 sequences, under 45% of them seen just once; the ten biggest clones take up 3.5% to 4.5%. This clonotype was detected ten times or more. CDR1 is SNHLY and CDR2 is FYNNEI in the germline V gene. V lost 4 bases and J 0 bases, leaving 7 bases between the germline ends. This CDR3 contains 13 residues.

Sequencing input: peripheral blood or thyroid tissue (not recorded which). The receptor comes from an adult man with Graves' hyperthyroidism. The chain joins TRBV2 to TRBJ2-7; D gene uncertain. CDR3 region: CASSVHGSYEQYF. The CDR3 nucleotides are TGTGCCAGCAGTGTTCACGGCTCCTACGAGCAGTACTTC.